This TCR beta chain was sequenced in a study of T cell changes during pregnancy in multiple sclerosis. Clones were read by immunoSEQ multiplex PCR, and TCRdb kept only the in-frame ones, dropping some. Among under 45,000 clones listed, roughly 96% were seen once. CDR1 and CDR2 from the germline V gene are LNHDA and SQIVND (reference sequence). V shed 7 bases and J shed 1 base, with 17 bases lying between them. The CDR3 contains 16 residues. The sample in question was peripheral blood, obtained in the second trimester of pregnancy. The clonotype comes from a female donor with multiple sclerosis, enrolled in a pregnancy study. V usage is TRBV19 and J usage is TRBJ1-3; D is uncertain. The CDR3 coding sequence is TGTGCCAGTACCATGGCGGGGAAAGGATCTGGAAACACCATATATTTT. Its protein is CASTMAGKGSGNTIYF.